The rows below give T cell receptor beta chains drawn from one sample of a study of molecular identifiers for immune sequencing clone quantification. A single record per CDR3 protein comes from TCRdb applying MiXCR to the PCR reads. This sample has tens of thousands of distinct CDR3 sequences; 15% to 20% occur once, and the top ten carry about 1.5%. Sequenced: naive CD8+ T cells from blood, with Jurkat cell RNA spiked in. The receptors shown here come from a human donor in good health. Some libraries in this study had Jurkat cell RNA spiked in. The CDR3 runs from the conserved cysteine through the conserved F or W. A D gene is named only where the DNA matches it firmly. Size tells how often a clone was seen (once, few, many) or the class of an expanded clone, and some rows leave it out.

D | size | J | length | V | CDR3 | DNA
- | - | TRBJ1-5 | 14 | TRBV24-1 | CATSPSRSNQPQHF | TGTGCCACCAGTCCCTCCAGGAGCAATCAGCCCCAGCATTTT
TRBD1 | many | TRBJ1-2 | 13 | TRBV29-1 | CSVFAGGIYGYTF | TGCAGCGTTTTTGCAGGGGGAATCTATGGCTACACCTTC
- | many | TRBJ1-2 | 15 | TRBV6-6 | CASIHPGTTTYGYTF | TGTGCCAGCATCCACCCCGGGACAACAACCTATGGCTACACCTTC
- | - | TRBJ2-2 | 12 | TRBV5-6 | CASSLITGELFF | TGTGCCAGCAGCTTAATCACCGGGGAGCTGTTTTTT
- | medium-sized | TRBJ2-3 | 15 | TRBV7-8 | CASSLITGHTDTQYF | TGTGCCAGCAGCTTAATTACGGGCCACACAGATACGCAGTATTTT
- | many | TRBJ1-1 | 16 | TRBV10-3 | CAISEVPGTWDTEAFF | TGTGCCATCAGTGAGGTCCCAGGCACTTGGGACACTGAAGCTTTCTTT
TRBD2 | few | TRBJ2-3 | 18 | TRBV7-9 | CASSLPARLAGVGDTQYF | TGTGCCAGCAGCTTACCCGCAAGACTAGCGGGAGTGGGAGATACGCAGTATTTT
- | few | TRBJ2-5 | 15 | TRBV7-6 | CASSSSGGAVETQYF | TGTGCCAGCAGCTCGTCTGGGGGTGCGGTAGAGACCCAGTACTTC
TRBD2 | - | TRBJ2-1 | 23 | TRBV4-3 | CASSQDGASLSGRLTSSYNEQFF | TGCGCCAGCAGCCAAGATGGGGCTAGTTTGAGCGGGAGGCTGACGAGCTCCTACAATGAGCAGTTCTTC
- | many | TRBJ2-2 | 16 | TRBV20-1 | CSAHSVADQNTGELFF | TGCAGTGCCCATTCTGTAGCGGACCAGAACACCGGGGAGCTGTTTTTT
- | - | TRBJ1-1 | 15 | TRBV2 | CASFSSTGVGPEAFF | TGTGCCAGCTTCTCCTCTACTGGGGTTGGGCCTGAAGCTTTCTTT
- | many | TRBJ2-4 | 12 | TRBV11-3 | CASSPDGNIQYF | TGTGCCAGCAGCCCAGACGGAAACATTCAGTACTTC
- | few | TRBJ2-1 | 13 | TRBV27 | CASSLLDWNEQFF | TGTGCCAGCAGTTTATTGGACTGGAATGAGCAGTTCTTC
- | many | TRBJ2-1 | 11 | TRBV9 | CASSVGIEQFF | TGTGCCAGCAGCGTGGGCATTGAGCAGTTCTTC
- | many | TRBJ2-1 | 15 | TRBV7-8 | CASSWTETGEREQFF | TGTGCCAGCAGCTGGACGGAGACTGGAGAGAGGGAGCAGTTCTTC
- | many | TRBJ1-5 | 15 | TRBV28 | CASSLNRVMDQPQHF | TGTGCCAGCAGTTTAAACAGGGTTATGGATCAGCCCCAGCATTTT
- | many | TRBJ2-5 | 17 | TRBV7-2 | CASSLVLGGGDISSQYF | TGTGCCAGCAGCTTAGTTTTGGGGGGTGGAGACATCTCGAGCCAGTACTTC
TRBD2 | - | TRBJ2-7 | 14 | TRBV5-4 | CAISPGLGDLEQYF | TGTGCCATCAGTCCGGGACTAGGAGATCTCGAGCAGTACTTC
- | many | TRBJ1-3 | 14 | TRBV20-1 | CSAIDSNSGNTIYF | TGCAGTGCTATAGACAGCAACTCTGGAAACACCATATATTTT
- | many | TRBJ2-1 | 14 | TRBV4-1 | CASSLRRSYNEQFF | TGCGCCAGCAGCCTGCGTCGGTCCTACAATGAGCAGTTCTTC
TRBD2 | many | TRBJ2-3 | 15 | TRBV7-9 | CASSGLAGAPDTQYF | TGTGCCAGCAGCGGACTAGCGGGAGCTCCAGATACGCAGTATTTT
TRBD2 | many | TRBJ2-3 | 15 | TRBV4-1 | CASSQVLAGADTQYF | TGCGCCAGCAGCCAAGTCTTAGCGGGAGCTGATACGCAGTATTTT
- | - | TRBJ2-7 | 14 | TRBV4-3 | CASSQDAGVYEQYF | TGCGCCAGCAGCCAAGATGCTGGGGTCTACGAGCAGTACTTC
TRBD2 | many | TRBJ2-1 | 15 | TRBV4-2 | CASSLGLAGGDEQFF | TGTGCCAGCAGCCTAGGACTAGCCGGGGGGGATGAGCAGTTCTTC
- | - | TRBJ1-2 | 21 | TRBV27 | CASSLIGPPGLDGIANYGYTF | TGTGCCAGCAGTTTAATAGGTCCTCCTGGGCTGGATGGAATAGCTAACTATGGCTACACCTTC
TRBD1 | many | TRBJ1-5 | 17 | TRBV6-2/TRBV6-3 | CASREQGTGDSNQPQHF | TGTGCCAGCAGAGAACAGGGGACAGGAGATAGCAATCAGCCCCAGCATTTT
- | many | TRBJ2-2 | 15 | TRBV7-6 | CASSTGELRAGELFF | TGTGCCAGCAGCACGGGAGAGCTTAGGGCCGGGGAGCTGTTTTTT
- | - | TRBJ1-1 | 16 | TRBV25-1 | CASSASFFDANTEAFF | TGTGCCAGCAGTGCCTCATTCTTTGACGCGAACACTGAAGCTTTCTTT
- | - | TRBJ1-2 | 14 | TRBV19 | CASSLGRNGCGYTF | TGTGCCAGTAGCCTGGGGCGGAATGGCTGTGGCTACACCTTC
- | many | TRBJ1-3 | 16 | TRBV7-2 | CASSPVTGSSGNTIYF | TGTGCCAGCAGCCCCGTCACCGGGAGCTCTGGAAACACCATATATTTT
- | many | TRBJ2-5 | 12 | TRBV11-2 | CASSPTRETQYF | TGTGCCAGCAGCCCGACGAGAGAGACCCAGTACTTC
TRBD1 | few | TRBJ2-1 | 15 | TRBV9 | CASSVRDRAYNEQFF | TGTGCCAGCAGCGTAAGGGACAGGGCCTACAATGAGCAGTTCTTC
- | many | TRBJ1-1 | 16 | TRBV6-1 | CASSAHVSMWNTEAFF | TGTGCCAGCAGCGCTCACGTTTCGATGTGGAACACTGAAGCTTTCTTT
TRBD1 | - | TRBJ2-7 | 13 | TRBV2 | CASVGTGGYEQYF | TGTGCCAGCGTCGGGACAGGGGGTTACGAGCAGTACTTC
- | many | TRBJ2-1 | 15 | TRBV6-4 | CASSPLADPYNEQFF | TGTGCCAGCAGCCCTCTAGCAGACCCTTACAATGAGCAGTTCTTC